This T cell receptor beta chain was observed in a study of blood T cell repertoires in COVID-19. Study-level background: COVID-19 samples, acute and convalescent, were from the United States, Italy and Spain.

Assay used: immunoSEQ multiplex PCR; TCRdb lists only in-frame clones, some missing. The data contain under 150,000 clones, less than 85% of them singletons. V was clipped by 5 bases and J by 5 bases, with 12 bases between them. Looked up from germline, CDR1 is MGHDK and CDR2 is SYGVNS. This CDR3 is built from 14 residues. The sequenced material came from peripheral blood. The source of this sequence is a man aged 25 to 40 with acute or convalescent COVID-19. This rearrangement joins TRBV25-1 to TRBJ1-4, with D perhaps matching TRBD1 (5 bases). The CDR3 region is CASSPPRANEKLFF. The DNA of the CDR3 is TGTGCCAGCAGTCCGCCCAGGGCCAATGAAAAACTGTTTTTT.